This T cell receptor (beta chain) was sequenced during a study of post-analysis software for immune sequencing data. Study details: The study covered relapsing-remitting, secondary progressive and progressive-relapsing courses of multiple sclerosis.

Study-wide results and limits: By F measure, samples from a shared preparation batch strongly co-clustered. There was significantly lower normalized Chao1 diversity in multiple sclerosis patients than in controls.

Built from TCR beta cDNA, the libraries had unique molecular identifiers in them. When 1 to 10 million T cells were used, they gave some 540,000 cDNA molecules. TCRdb independently ran MiXCR on the PCR reads; one entry per CDR3 protein. This sample carries about 770,000 distinct CDR3 sequences, just over 45% of them seen once, and the ten largest clones take roughly 4.9%. On this clonotype itself: Its antigen remains unknown.

The sequence was collected from a girl aged 5-17 years with multiple sclerosis. The sample taken for sequencing was blood.

The CDR3, as DNA: TGCGCCAGCAGCTTGGTGGGGCTAGCGGGAGGCGAGCAGTACTTC. It is translated as CASSLVGLAGGEQYF. The chain employs TRBV5-1 and TRBJ2-5, with 11 bases matching TRBD2. The DNA end is more similar to TRBJ2-7, so the J call may be wrong. The CDR3 contains 15 residues. Germline V gives CDR1 SGHRS, CDR2 YFSETQ.